Given below is one T cell receptor beta chain in context. Its antigen remains unidentified. The data derive from a study of T cells in localized non-small cell lung cancer. The repertoire was sequenced with immunoSEQ multiplex PCR; TCRdb's copy has only in-frame clones and lacks some. The table has tens of thousands of clones, around 85% seen once. This CDR3 contains 15 residues. V trimming: 4 bases; J trimming: 5 bases; junction bases outside the gene matches: 3. CDR1 and CDR2 from the germline V gene are SGHDT and YYEEEE. General observations from the study: Adjacent lung tissue had a median about 60 of the top 100 clones found in the tumor. Sequencing was restricted to one tumor region; therefore, heterogeneity remains possible. Peak T cell clonality was found in uninvolved adjacent lung, exceeding tumor.

The TCR originated in a man aged 35 to 69 with stage II squamous cell lung carcinoma. This material consisted of PBMCs, taken before any cancer treatment. The rearrangement links TRBV5-6 to TRBJ2-1, with 13 bases identical to TRBD2. The CDR3 loop is CASSRGTSGNNEQFF. DNA of the CDR3: TGTGCCAGCAGCCGAGGGACTAGCGGGAACAATGAGCAGTTCTTC.